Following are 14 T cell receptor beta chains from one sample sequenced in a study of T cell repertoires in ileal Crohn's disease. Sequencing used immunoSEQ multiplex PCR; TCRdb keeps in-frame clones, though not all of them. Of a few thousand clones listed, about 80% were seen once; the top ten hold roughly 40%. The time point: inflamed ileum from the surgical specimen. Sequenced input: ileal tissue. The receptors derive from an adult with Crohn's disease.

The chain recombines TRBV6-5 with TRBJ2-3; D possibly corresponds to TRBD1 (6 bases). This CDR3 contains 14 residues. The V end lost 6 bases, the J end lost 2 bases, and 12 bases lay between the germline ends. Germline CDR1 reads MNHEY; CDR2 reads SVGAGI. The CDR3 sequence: CASSLTGFTDTQYF. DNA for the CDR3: TGTGCCAGCAGCTTGACAGGCTTCACAGATACGCAGTATTTT.

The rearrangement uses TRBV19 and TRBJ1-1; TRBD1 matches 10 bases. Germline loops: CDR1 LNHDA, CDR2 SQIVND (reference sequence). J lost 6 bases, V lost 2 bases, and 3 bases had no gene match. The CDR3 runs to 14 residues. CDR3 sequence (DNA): TGTGCCAGTAGTATACTGACAGGGGGCCCTGAAGCTTTCTTT. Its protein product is CASSILTGGPEAFF.

CDR3 sequence reads: CASSRGNEKLFF. CDR3 nucleotides: TGTGCCAGCAGCAGGGGGAATGAAAAACTGTTTTTT. V and J are TRBV2 and TRBJ1-4, with 7 bases that match TRBD1. Germline V gene lookup returns CDR1 SNHLY and CDR2 FYNNEI. CDR3 length equals 12 residues. V trimming: 6 bases; J trimming: 5 bases; junction bases outside the gene matches: 0.

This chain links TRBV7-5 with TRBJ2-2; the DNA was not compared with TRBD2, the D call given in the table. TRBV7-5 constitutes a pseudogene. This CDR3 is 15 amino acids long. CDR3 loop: CVRSLGGLGTGELFF. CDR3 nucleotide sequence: TGTGTCAGAAGCTTAGGCGGGTTGGGAACCGGGGAGCTGTTTTTT.

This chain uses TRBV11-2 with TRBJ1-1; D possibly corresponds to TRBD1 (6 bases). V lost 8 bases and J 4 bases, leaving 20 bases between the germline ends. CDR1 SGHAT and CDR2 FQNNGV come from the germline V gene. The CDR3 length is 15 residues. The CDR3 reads CASVSFGGLITEAFF. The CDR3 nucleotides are TGTGCCAGCGTAAGCTTTGGGGGCTTAATCACTGAAGCTTTCTTT.

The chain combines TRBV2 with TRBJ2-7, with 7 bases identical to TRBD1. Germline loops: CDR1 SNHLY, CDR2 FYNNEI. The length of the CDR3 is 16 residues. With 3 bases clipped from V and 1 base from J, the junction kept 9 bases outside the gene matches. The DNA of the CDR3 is TGTGCCAGCAGTGACTCCGGGACAGCGACATCCTACGAGCAGTACTTC. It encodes CASSDSGTATSYEQYF.

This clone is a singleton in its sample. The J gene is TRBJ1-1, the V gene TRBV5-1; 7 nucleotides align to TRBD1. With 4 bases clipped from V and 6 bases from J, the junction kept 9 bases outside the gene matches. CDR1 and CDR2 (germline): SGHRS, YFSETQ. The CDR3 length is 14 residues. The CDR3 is CASSPQITGAEAFF. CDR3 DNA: TGCGCCAGCAGCCCGCAGATTACAGGGGCTGAAGCTTTCTTT.

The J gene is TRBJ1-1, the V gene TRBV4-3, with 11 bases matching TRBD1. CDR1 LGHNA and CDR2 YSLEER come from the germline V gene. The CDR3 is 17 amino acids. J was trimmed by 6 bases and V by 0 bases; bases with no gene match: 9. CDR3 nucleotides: TGCGCCAGCAGCCAAGATCTACGGGGACAGGGGGAGCCTGAAGCTTTCTTT. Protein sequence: CASSQDLRGQGEPEAFF.

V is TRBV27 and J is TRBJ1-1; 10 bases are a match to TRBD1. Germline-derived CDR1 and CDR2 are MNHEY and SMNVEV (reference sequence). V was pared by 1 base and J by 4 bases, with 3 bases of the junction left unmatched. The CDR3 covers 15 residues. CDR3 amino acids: CASSLLRTGGTEAFF. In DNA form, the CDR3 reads TGTGCCAGCAGTTTATTAAGGACAGGGGGCACTGAAGCTTTCTTT.

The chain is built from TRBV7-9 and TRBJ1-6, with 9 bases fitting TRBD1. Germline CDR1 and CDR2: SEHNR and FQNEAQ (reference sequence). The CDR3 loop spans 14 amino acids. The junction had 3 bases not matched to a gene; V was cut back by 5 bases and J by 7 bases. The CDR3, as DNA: TGTGCCAGCAGCCGCGGACAGGGGAATTCACCCCTCCACTTT. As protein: CASSRGQGNSPLHF.

The CDR3: CASSATFNQPQHF. CDR3 nucleotides: TGCGCCAGCAGCGCGACCTTCAATCAGCCCCAGCATTTT. The chain joins TRBV5-1 to TRBJ1-5; the D is unclear. CDR1 and CDR2 (germline): SGHRS, YFSETQ. Trimming cost V 4 bases and J 3 bases, with 8 bases left between them. The CDR3 sequence is 13 residues long. The full variable domain, with the rest looked up from reference TRBV5-1 and TRBJ1-5, is KAGVTQTPRYLIKTRGQQVTLSCSPISGHRSVSWYQQTPGQGLQFLFEYFSETQRNKGNFPGRFSGRQFSNSRSEMNVSTLELGDSALYLCASSATFNQPQHFGDGTRLSIL.

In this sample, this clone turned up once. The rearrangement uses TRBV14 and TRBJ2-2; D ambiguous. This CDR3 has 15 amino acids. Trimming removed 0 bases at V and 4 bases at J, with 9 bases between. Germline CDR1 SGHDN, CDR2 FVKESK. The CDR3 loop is CASSQDRLLTGELFF. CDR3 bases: TGTGCCAGCAGCCAAGATAGGCTACTCACCGGGGAGCTGTTTTTT.

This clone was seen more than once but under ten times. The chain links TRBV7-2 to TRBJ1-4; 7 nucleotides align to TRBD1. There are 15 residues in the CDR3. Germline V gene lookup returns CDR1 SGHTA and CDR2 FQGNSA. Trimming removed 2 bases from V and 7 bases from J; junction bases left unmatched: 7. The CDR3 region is CASSLSTGTGEKLFF. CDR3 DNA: TGTGCCAGCAGCTTATCGACAGGGACGGGTGAAAAACTGTTTTTT.

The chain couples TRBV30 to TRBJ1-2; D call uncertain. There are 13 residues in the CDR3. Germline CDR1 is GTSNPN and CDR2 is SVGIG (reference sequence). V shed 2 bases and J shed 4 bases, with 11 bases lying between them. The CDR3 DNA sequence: TGTGCCTGGAGTATGGGTGTCCTCTATGGCTACACCTTC. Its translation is CAWSMGVLYGYTF.